This T cell receptor beta chain was sequenced in a study of T cell responses to AZD1222 COVID-19 vaccine. Study-wide findings and caveats: When two AZD1222 doses had been given, Spike-specific TCR breadth and depth rose. Only five or six individuals given AZD1222 were seropositive at baseline. Donors were chiefly white British, with a greater number of females, and clonal diversity was perhaps underestimated. Repertoires were obtained solely post-peak T cell response.

The V and J ends lost 0 bases and 0 bases respectively, with 9 bases between them. The CDR3 is made up of 15 amino acids. Germline V lookup: CDR1 SGHRS, CDR2 YFSETQ. Clones were sequenced by immunoSEQ multiplex PCR, and TCRdb holds only the in-frame ones, with some missing. This table has some 150,000 clones, approximately 78% appearing once. The sample holds a few counts of this clone. Its antigen is undetermined. The chain employs TRBV5-1 and TRBJ1-2; no firm D call. This TCR derives from an adult in good health. Sequenced material: peripheral blood, taken on day 0 of MenACWY control vaccination. CDR3 coding DNA: TGCGCCAGCAGCTTGGGTTCGGGAGCTAACTATGGCTACACCTTC. Protein: CASSLGSGANYGYTF.